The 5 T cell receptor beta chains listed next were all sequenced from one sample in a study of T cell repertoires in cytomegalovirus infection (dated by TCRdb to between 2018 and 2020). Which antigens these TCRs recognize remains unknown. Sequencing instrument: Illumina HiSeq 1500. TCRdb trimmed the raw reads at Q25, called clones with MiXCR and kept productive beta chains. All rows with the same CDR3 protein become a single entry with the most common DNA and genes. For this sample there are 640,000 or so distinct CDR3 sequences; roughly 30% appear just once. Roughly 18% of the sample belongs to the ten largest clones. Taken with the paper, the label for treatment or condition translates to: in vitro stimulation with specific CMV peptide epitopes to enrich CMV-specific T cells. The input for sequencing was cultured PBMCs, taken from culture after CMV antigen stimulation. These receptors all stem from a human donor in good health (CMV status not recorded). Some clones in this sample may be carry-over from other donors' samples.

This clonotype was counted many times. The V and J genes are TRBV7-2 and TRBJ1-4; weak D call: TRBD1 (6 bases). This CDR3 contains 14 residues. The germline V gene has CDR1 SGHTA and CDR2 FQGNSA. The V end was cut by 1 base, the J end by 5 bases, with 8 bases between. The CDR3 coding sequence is TGTGCCAGCAGCTTAGGACAGGCGAATGAAAAACTGTTTTTT. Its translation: CASSLGQANEKLFF. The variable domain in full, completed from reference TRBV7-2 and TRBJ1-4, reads GAGVSQSPSNKVTEKGKDVELRCDPISGHTALYWYRQSLGQGLEFLIYFQGNSAPDKSGLPSDRFSAERTGGSVSTLTIQRTQQEDSAVYLCASSLGQANEKLFFGSGTQLSVL.

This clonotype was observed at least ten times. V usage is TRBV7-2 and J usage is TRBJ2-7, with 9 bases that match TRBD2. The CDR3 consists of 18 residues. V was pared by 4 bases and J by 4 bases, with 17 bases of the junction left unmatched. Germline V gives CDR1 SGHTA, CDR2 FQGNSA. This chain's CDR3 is CASSYIGRGGLGRYEQYF. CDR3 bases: TGTGCCAGCAGCTACATTGGGCGGGGGGGCCTAGGGCGATACGAGCAGTACTTC.

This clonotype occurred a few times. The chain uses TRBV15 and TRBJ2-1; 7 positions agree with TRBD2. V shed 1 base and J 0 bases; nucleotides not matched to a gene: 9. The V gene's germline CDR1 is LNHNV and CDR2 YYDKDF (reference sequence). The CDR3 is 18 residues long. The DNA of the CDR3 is TGTGCCACCAGCAGAGTTTGGGGGGGGGATAGCTCCTACAATGAGCAGTTCTTC. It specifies CATSRVWGGDSSYNEQFF.

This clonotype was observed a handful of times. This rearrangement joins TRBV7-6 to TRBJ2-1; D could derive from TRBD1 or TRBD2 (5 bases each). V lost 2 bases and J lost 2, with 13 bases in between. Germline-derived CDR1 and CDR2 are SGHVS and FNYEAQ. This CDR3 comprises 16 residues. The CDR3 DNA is TGTGCCAGCAGCTTATTGGGGACCAGCCCCTACAATGAGCAGTTCTTC. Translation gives CASSLLGTSPYNEQFF.

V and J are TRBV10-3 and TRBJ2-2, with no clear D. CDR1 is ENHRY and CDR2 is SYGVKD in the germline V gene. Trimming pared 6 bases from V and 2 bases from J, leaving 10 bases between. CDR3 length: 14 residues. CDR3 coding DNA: TGTGCCATCAGGAAGACGGGTAACACCGGGGAGCTGTTTTTT. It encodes CAIRKTGNTGELFF.